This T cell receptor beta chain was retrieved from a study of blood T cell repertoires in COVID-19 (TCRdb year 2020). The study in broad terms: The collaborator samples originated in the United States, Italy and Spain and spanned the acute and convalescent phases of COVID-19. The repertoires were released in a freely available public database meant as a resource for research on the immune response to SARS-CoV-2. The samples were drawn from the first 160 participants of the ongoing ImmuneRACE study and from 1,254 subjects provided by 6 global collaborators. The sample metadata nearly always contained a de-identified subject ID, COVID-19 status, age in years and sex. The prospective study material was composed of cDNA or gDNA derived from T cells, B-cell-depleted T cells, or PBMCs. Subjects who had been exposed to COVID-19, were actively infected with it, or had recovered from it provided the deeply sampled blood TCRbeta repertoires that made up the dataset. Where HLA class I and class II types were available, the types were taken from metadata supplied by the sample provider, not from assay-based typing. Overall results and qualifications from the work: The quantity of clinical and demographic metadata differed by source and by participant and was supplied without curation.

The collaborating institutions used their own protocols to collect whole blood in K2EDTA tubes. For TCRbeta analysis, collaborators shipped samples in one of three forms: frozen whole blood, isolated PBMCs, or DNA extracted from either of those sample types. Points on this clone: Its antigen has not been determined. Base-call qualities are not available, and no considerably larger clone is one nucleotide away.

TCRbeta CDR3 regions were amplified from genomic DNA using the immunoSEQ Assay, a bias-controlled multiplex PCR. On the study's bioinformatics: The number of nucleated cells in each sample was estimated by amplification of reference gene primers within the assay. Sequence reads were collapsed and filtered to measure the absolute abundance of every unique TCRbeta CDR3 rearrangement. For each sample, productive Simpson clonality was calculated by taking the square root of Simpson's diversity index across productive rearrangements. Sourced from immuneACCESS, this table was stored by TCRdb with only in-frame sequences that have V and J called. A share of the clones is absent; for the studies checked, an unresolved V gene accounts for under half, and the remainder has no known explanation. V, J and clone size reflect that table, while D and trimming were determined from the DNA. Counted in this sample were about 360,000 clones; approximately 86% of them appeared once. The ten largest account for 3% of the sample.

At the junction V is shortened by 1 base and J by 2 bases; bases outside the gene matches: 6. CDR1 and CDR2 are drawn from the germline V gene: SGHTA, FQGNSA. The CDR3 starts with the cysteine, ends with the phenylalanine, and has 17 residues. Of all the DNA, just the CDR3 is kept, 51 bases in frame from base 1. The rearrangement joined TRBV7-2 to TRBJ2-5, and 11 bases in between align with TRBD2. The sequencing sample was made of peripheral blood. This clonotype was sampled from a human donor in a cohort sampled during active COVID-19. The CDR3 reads CASSLGDSGGVQETQYF. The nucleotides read TGTGCCAGCAGCTTAGGGGATAGCGGGGGGGTTCAAGAGACCCAGTACTTC.